These 3 T cell receptor beta chains share one sample of origin, sequenced in a study of blood T cell repertoires in COVID-19. The repertoire was sequenced with immunoSEQ multiplex PCR; TCRdb's copy has only in-frame clones and lacks some. Of 99,000 or so clones listed, roughly 85% are singletons. Sequenced: peripheral blood. These receptors all stem from a woman aged 80 or over with acute or convalescent COVID-19.

The chain recombines TRBV15 with TRBJ1-5, with TRBD1 matching over 8 bases. The germline V gene has CDR1 LNHNV and CDR2 YYDKDF (reference sequence). CDR3 size: 14 residues. V dropped 3 bases and J dropped 7; count of bases not matched to a gene: 5. CDR3 in DNA: TGTGCCACCAGCAGTCGACAGGGGAACCAGCCCCAGCATTTT. Translating it yields CATSSRQGNQPQHF. The variable domain in full, completed from reference TRBV15 and TRBJ1-5, reads DAMVIQNPRYQVTQFGKPVTLSCSQTLNHNVMYWYQQKSSQAPKLLFHYYDKDFNNEADTPDNFQSRRPNTSFCFLDIRSPGLGDTAMYLCATSSRQGNQPQHFGDGTRLSIL.

CDR3 residues: CASSLRGQSYGYTF. CDR3 DNA sequence: TGTGCCAGCAGCTTGCGTGGACAGTCCTATGGCTACACCTTC. This chain links TRBV5-6 with TRBJ1-2, with D perhaps matching TRBD1 (6 bases). V was clipped by 1 base and J by 4 bases, with 11 bases between them. The germline V gene has CDR1 SGHDT and CDR2 YYEEEE. The CDR3 extends over 14 amino acids. Full variable domain (missing parts from reference TRBV5-6 and TRBJ1-2): DAGVTQSPTHLIKTRGQQVTLRCSPKSGHDTVSWYQQALGQGPQFIFQYYEEEERQRGNFPDRFSGHQFPNYSSELNVNALLLGDSALYLCASSLRGQSYGYTFGSGTRLTVV.

The V and J genes are TRBV29-1 and TRBJ1-2, with D unclear. This CDR3 is built from 12 residues. V was cut by 7 bases and J by 4 bases, with 13 bases left in between. CDR1 and CDR2 from the germline V gene are SQVTM and ANQGSEA. The CDR3 here is CSARTAFYGYTF. Here the CDR3 DNA reads TGCAGCGCTAGGACTGCGTTCTATGGCTACACCTTC.